This T cell receptor beta chain originates from a study of OX40 agonist ivuxolimab in advanced cancers. V lost 1 base and J lost 3, with 16 bases in between. This CDR3 is 15 amino acids long. The germline gives CDR1 GTSNPN, CDR2 SVGIG (reference sequence). The sample holds a few counts of this clone. Assay: immunoSEQ multiplex PCR; the TCRdb copy retains only in-frame clones and omits some. In the table there are roughly 67,000 clones, around nine tenths of which are singletons. The chain joins TRBV30 to TRBJ2-7, with D perhaps TRBD1 (6 bases). The material sequenced was CD4+ or CD8+ T cells sorted from blood, taken in a trial of the OX40 agonist ivuxolimab. The receptor's source is an adult with an advanced solid tumor such as melanoma, head and neck, liver or kidney cancer. CDR3 sequence: CAWSATQGWGYEQYF. Here the CDR3 DNA reads TGTGCCTGGAGTGCGACACAGGGCTGGGGCTACGAGCAGTACTTC.